These 18 T cell receptor beta chains share one sample of origin, sequenced in a study of T cells in localized non-small cell lung cancer. Method: immunoSEQ multiplex PCR; TCRdb's copy keeps in-frame clones and lacks some. The sample lists around 1,500 clones, roughly 19% occurring once. The sample was normal lung tissue next to the tumor, taken before any cancer treatment. These receptor sequences come from a male donor aged 60 or over with stage III squamous cell lung carcinoma.

This clone was observed a few times. The V gene is TRBV11-3, the J gene TRBJ2-3; 10 nucleotides align to TRBD2. CDR3 length equals 15 residues. CDR1 SGHNT and CDR2 YENEEA come from the germline V gene. J was trimmed by 3 bases and V by 4 bases; bases with no gene match: 4. The CDR3 sequence is CASSSPGLATDTQYF. The CDR3 nucleotides read TGTGCCAGCAGCTCCCCGGGACTAGCGACAGATACGCAGTATTTT.

The rearrangement uses TRBV14 and TRBJ1-1, with D hard to call. CDR3 length equals 13 residues. Germline loops: CDR1 SGHDN, CDR2 FVKESK. Trimming shortened V by 0 bases and J by 1 base, and 3 bases separated the two germline ends. The CDR3 DNA reads as TGTGCCAGCAGCCAAGACAGGAACACTGAAGCTTTCTTT. It is translated as CASSQDRNTEAFF.

This clone is judged medium-sized. This chain's CDR3 is CASSEGQDTGELFF. The CDR3 DNA sequence: TGTGCCAGCAGTGAGGGACAGGACACCGGGGAGCTGTTTTTT. The V call is TRBV6-8, the J call TRBJ2-2; 8 bases fit TRBD1. The germline CDR1 and CDR2 sequences are MNHGY and SAAAGT. This CDR3 spans 14 amino acids. J lost 3 bases, V lost 5 bases, and 2 bases had no gene match.

This clone was counted many times. This chain joins TRBV9 and TRBJ2-5; 10 positions agree with TRBD1. Germline-derived CDR1 and CDR2 are SGDLS and YYNGEE. The V and J ends lost 3 bases and 4 bases, in that order; junction bases with no gene match: 6. The CDR3 loop spans 15 amino acids. The CDR3 protein is CASSADRGRGETQYF. CDR3 coding DNA: TGTGCCAGCAGCGCCGACAGGGGGCGGGGAGAGACCCAGTACTTC. Looking up the rest from reference TRBV9 and TRBJ2-5 gives the full variable domain: DSGVTQTPKHLITATGQRVTLRCSPRSGDLSVYWYQQSLDQGLQFLIQYYNGEERAKGNILERFSAQQFPDLHSELNLSSLELGDSALYFCASSADRGRGETQYFGPGTRLLVL.

By its share, this clone is medium-sized. The chain couples TRBV11-3 to TRBJ1-5; D call uncertain. V dropped 6 bases and J dropped 1 base, with 10 bases sitting between them. This CDR3 contains 14 residues. Germline values: CDR1 SGHNT, CDR2 YENEEA. CDR3 sequence reads: CASSSHVSNQPQHF. The CDR3 region has the DNA TGTGCCAGCAGTTCACATGTAAGCAATCAGCCCCAGCATTTT.

The sample holds a few counts of this clone. V gene TRBV9 combines with J gene TRBJ2-2; D uncertain. There are 13 residues in the CDR3. The V and J ends lost 0 bases and 7 bases respectively, with 7 bases between them. The V gene's germline CDR1 is SGDLS and CDR2 YYNGEE. The CDR3 sequence: CASSVVANGELFF. The CDR3, as DNA: TGTGCCAGCAGCGTAGTAGCCAACGGGGAGCTGTTTTTT.

Relative to its sample, this clone is large. The chain employs TRBV11-3 and TRBJ1-1; D call uncertain. The CDR3 is made up of 15 amino acids. Germline loops: CDR1 SGHNT, CDR2 YENEEA. The V end was cut by 5 bases, the J end by 1 base, with 14 bases between. In DNA, the CDR3 is TGTGCCAGCAGCCGCGTCCCCGGCGGGAACACTGAAGCTTTCTTT. This sequence encodes CASSRVPGGNTEAFF.

The genes are TRBV5-1 and TRBJ2-3; TRBD2 might be the D (5 bases). The germline gives CDR1 SGHRS, CDR2 YFSETQ. Deletions cut 1 base from V and 0 bases from J, with 9 bases between. This CDR3 comprises 15 residues. The CDR3 DNA reads as TGCGCCAGCAGCTTGAGCGGACCGAGCACAGATACGCAGTATTTT. This codes for CASSLSGPSTDTQYF.

By sample fraction, this clone is medium-sized. The chain uses TRBV11-3 and TRBJ2-1; tentatively, D is TRBD1 (5 bases). This CDR3 has 15 residues. Germline V gene sequence: CDR1 SGHNT, CDR2 YENEEA. V dropped 3 bases and J dropped 0 bases, with 9 bases sitting between them. The CDR3 loop reads CASSLDTSSYNEQFF. For the CDR3, the DNA is TGTGCCAGCAGCTTGGACACAAGCTCCTACAATGAGCAGTTCTTC. Based on the CDR3 plus reference TRBV11-3 and TRBJ2-1, the full variable domain is EAGVVQSPRYKIIEKKQPVAFWCNPISGHNTLYWYLQNLGQGPELLIRYENEEAVDDSQLPKDRFSAERLKGVDSTLKIQPAELGDSAVYLCASSLDTSSYNEQFFGPGTRLTVL.

This clone is labeled medium-sized. The V call is TRBV11-3, the J call TRBJ2-6; 7 positions match TRBD2. The V gene's germline CDR1 is SGHNT and CDR2 YENEEA. The CDR3 is 18 amino acids. J was trimmed by 2 bases and V by 6 bases; bases with no gene match: 13. The CDR3 loop is CASSVPTRDYPGANVLTF. For the CDR3, the DNA is TGTGCCAGCAGTGTCCCCACTCGGGACTACCCTGGGGCCAACGTCCTGACTTTC.

The chain combines TRBV9 with TRBJ1-1, with 8 bases that match TRBD1. Germline CDR1 and CDR2: SGDLS and YYNGEE. The junction had 8 bases not matched to a gene; V was cut back by 4 bases and J by 0 bases. CDR3 length equals 16 residues. CDR3 sequence reads: CASSPWTGYMNTEAFF. The DNA of the CDR3 is TGTGCCAGCAGCCCTTGGACAGGGTACATGAACACTGAAGCTTTCTTT.

V is TRBV6-8 and J is TRBJ1-2; no definite D call. From germline, CDR1 is MNHGY and CDR2 SAAAGT. This CDR3 is built from 13 residues. Trimming cost V 6 bases and J 2 bases, with 10 bases left between them. DNA of the CDR3: TGTGCCAGCAGATTAGACGGGAACTATGGCTACACCTTC. Translated, it gives CASRLDGNYGYTF.

There are a few counts of this clone. DNA for the CDR3: TGTGCCTGGGGTACCGGGACTCTCACCAATGAGCAGTTCTTC. Translating gives CAWGTGTLTNEQFF. The V gene is TRBV30, the J gene TRBJ2-1, with D possibly matching TRBD2 (6 bases). The germline V gene has CDR1 GTSNPN and CDR2 SVGIG (reference sequence). Trimming took 5 bases from V and 6 from J, leaving 17 bases between them. The CDR3 contains 14 residues. Filled out from reference TRBV30 and TRBJ2-1, the complete variable domain reads SQTIHQWPATLVQPVGSPLSLECTVEGTSNPNLYWYRQAAGRGLQLLFYSVGIGQISSEVPQNLSASRPQDRQFILSSKKLLLSDSGFYLCAWGTGTLTNEQFFGPGTRLTVL.

This clone is medium-sized within its sample. This chain connects TRBV6-8 to TRBJ2-7, with TRBD1 matching over 10 bases. Per the germline V gene, CDR1 is MNHGY and CDR2 is SAAAGT. The CDR3 contains 15 residues. The V gene end was trimmed by 10 bases and the J gene end by 1 base; junction bases not matched to a gene: 10. This CDR3 reads CATQRGTGESYEQYF. Written as DNA, the CDR3 is TGTGCCACCCAAAGGGGGACAGGGGAGTCCTACGAGCAGTACTTC.

This clone was detected only a few times. The rearrangement joins TRBV11-3 to TRBJ1-2; D is perhaps TRBD1 (5 bases). V was clipped by 6 bases and J by 3 bases, with 20 bases between them. This CDR3 comprises 16 residues. CDR1 and CDR2 (germline): SGHNT, YENEEA. In nucleotides, the CDR3 is TGTGCCAGCAGTACGGGGGGGACCTGGTATGACTATGGCTACACCTTC. This sequence encodes CASSTGGTWYDYGYTF.

The V and J genes are TRBV18 and TRBJ2-2; 10 bases are a match to TRBD1. Germline V gene sequence: CDR1 KGHSH, CDR2 LQKENI. The length of the CDR3 is 14 residues. V lost 6 bases to trimming and J lost 5 bases; unmatched junction nucleotides: 3. The CDR3 loop is CASSPGQGTGELFF. The CDR3 nucleotides read TGTGCCAGCTCCCCGGGACAGGGGACCGGGGAGCTGTTTTTT.

This chain's CDR3 is CASSLSDNSPLHF. CDR3 DNA: TGCGCCAGCAGCTTGTCTGATAATTCACCCCTCCACTTT. This chain links TRBV23-1 with TRBJ1-6; the D is unclear. TRBV23-1 belongs to the ORF category, with a function that is uncertain. V was trimmed by 6 bases and J by 5 bases, leaving 8 bases between them. The CDR3 totals 13 residues.

Only a few counts were recorded for this clone. DNA for the CDR3: TGTGCCAGCAGTCTACAGGGGGAAGTCGGTACCGGGGAGCTGTTTTTT. The encoded protein is CASSLQGEVGTGELFF. The V gene is TRBV6-8, the J gene TRBJ2-2; 8 bases are a match to TRBD1. V gave up 5 bases and J gave up 5 bases; unmatched junction bases: 10. Germline V gene sequence: CDR1 MNHGY, CDR2 SAAAGT. The CDR3 covers 16 residues.